A selection of T cell receptor beta chains follows, all from one sample in a study of blood T cell repertoires in COVID-19. Sequencing used immunoSEQ multiplex PCR; TCRdb keeps in-frame clones, though not all of them. The sample includes about 100,000 clones, just under 80% of them seen just once. The sequenced sample was peripheral blood. The source is a man between 70 and 80 years old with active or convalescent COVID-19. Both conserved end residues are part of each CDR3. A D gene is named only where the DNA matches it firmly. Size tells how often a clone was seen (once, few, many) or the class of an expanded clone, and some rows leave it out.

j_call d_call clone_size v_call cdr3_aa cdr3_nt
TRBJ2-6 TRBD1 . TRBV5-4 CASSLYLGTGVSGANVLTF TGTGCCAGCAGCTTGTATCTAGGGACAGGGGTCTCTGGGGCCAACGTCCTGACTTTC
TRBJ2-7 TRBD2 . TRBV19 CASSITGGNGYEQYF TGTGCCAGTAGTATCACGGGAGGGAATGGTTACGAGCAGTACTTC
TRBJ1-4 TRBD1 few TRBV5-4 CASSLDPGQLNEKLFF TGTGCCAGCAGCTTGGATCCGGGACAGCTTAATGAAAAACTGTTTTTT
TRBJ1-4 . . TRBV5-1 CASSLAGLNEKLFF TGCGCCAGCAGCTTGGCGGGTCTTAATGAAAAACTGTTTTTT
TRBJ1-6 . . TRBV6-2/TRBV6-3 CASSYWKRGNSPLHF TGTGCCAGCAGTTACTGGAAGCGCGGTAATTCACCCCTCCACTTT
TRBJ1-2 TRBD1 once TRBV19 CASRTTTGARSGYTF TGTGCCAGTAGAACCACTACAGGGGCGCGGTCTGGCTACACCTTC
TRBJ2-7 TRBD2 . TRBV5-6 CASSWGLAGVSSYEQYF TGTGCCAGCAGCTGGGGACTAGCGGGAGTTAGCTCCTACGAGCAGTACTTC
TRBJ2-1 . . TRBV15 CATSGRGARNEQFF TGTGCCACCAGTGGTCGTGGAGCGAGGAATGAGCAGTTCTTC
TRBJ2-1 . . TRBV7-8 CASLGGSYNEQFF TGTGCCAGCTTAGGGGGCTCCTACAATGAGCAGTTCTTC
TRBJ1-2 . . TRBV5-4 CASSGPPNTGQYGYTF TGTGCCAGCAGCGGACCCCCAAACACCGGACAATATGGCTACACCTTC
TRBJ2-7 . once TRBV27 CASSRDSYEQYF TGTGCCAGCAGTCGGGACTCCTACGAGCAGTACTTC
TRBJ2-7 . . TRBV19 CASSPRPNQAYEQYF TGTGCCAGTAGTCCGAGACCCAACCAGGCCTACGAGCAGTACTTC
TRBJ2-1 TRBD2 . TRBV10-3 CAISGTSGGNEQFF TGTGCCATCAGTGGGACTAGCGGGGGCAATGAGCAGTTCTTC
TRBJ1-1 . . TRBV7-2 CASSLQGRDTEAFF TGTGCCAGCAGCTTACAAGGGAGGGATACTGAAGCTTTCTTT
TRBJ1-2 TRBD1 . TRBV11-2 CASRPGGNYGYTF TGTGCCAGCCGGCCAGGGGGCAACTATGGCTACACCTTC
TRBJ1-4 . . TRBV5-4 CASSLMGTSTNEKLFF TGTGCCAGCAGCTTGATGGGGACTTCAACTAATGAAAAACTGTTTTTT
TRBJ2-7 TRBD2 . TRBV2 CASSEVTGGEQYF TGTGCCAGCAGTGAAGTTACGGGGGGCGAGCAGTACTTC
TRBJ2-1 TRBD1 . TRBV4-1 CASSHAGTGGMDEQFF TGCGCCAGCAGCCATGCCGGGACAGGGGGTATGGATGAGCAGTTCTTC
TRBJ2-7 TRBD2 . TRBV29-1 CSAGLAGVGHYEQYF TGCAGCGCGGGACTAGCGGGAGTAGGGCACTACGAGCAGTACTTC
TRBJ1-6 . . TRBV9 CASSVDPQGGSPLHF TGTGCCAGCAGCGTAGATCCCCAAGGAGGTTCACCCCTCCACTTT
TRBJ1-1 TRBD1 few TRBV7-9 CASSPGTGKNTEAFF TGTGCCAGCAGCCCTGGGACAGGGAAAAACACTGAAGCTTTCTTT
TRBJ2-3 . . TRBV30 CAWSFTQADTQYF TGTGCCTGGAGCTTCACTCAGGCAGATACGCAGTATTTT
TRBJ1-6 . . TRBV5-1 CASILWSPRQGNSPLHF TGCGCCAGCATTTTGTGGTCCCCCCGGCAGGGGAATTCACCCCTCCACTTT
TRBJ1-1 . . TRBV5-6 CASSSSGRRLNTEAFF TGTGCCAGCAGCTCAAGTGGGAGAAGATTGAACACTGAAGCTTTCTTT
TRBJ2-3 TRBD1 . TRBV24-1 CATSTGTGAPTDTQYF TGTGCCACCAGCACCGGGACAGGGGCACCCACAGATACGCAGTATTTT
TRBJ2-5 TRBD1 . TRBV24-1 CATSDPGTGDMQTQYF TGTGCCACCAGTGACCCCGGGACAGGGGATATGCAGACCCAGTACTTC
TRBJ2-3 . . TRBV4-3 CASSQDSSGGEADTQYF TGCGCCAGCAGCCAAGATAGCTCGGGGGGCGAAGCCGATACGCAGTATTTT
TRBJ2-7 . . TRBV6-1 CASSENEFEQYF TGTGCCAGCAGTGAAAACGAGTTTGAGCAGTACTTC
TRBJ2-2 . . TRBV27 CASSLKPPSPAGAAHSTGELFF TGTGCCAGCAGTTTAAAGCCCCCCTCTCCGGCGGGGGCCGCCCATAGCACCGGGGAGCTGTTTTTT
TRBJ2-2 TRBD2 . TRBV6-2/TRBV6-3 CASSPRTSGETGELFF TGTGCCAGCAGTCCAAGGACTAGCGGGGAAACCGGGGAGCTGTTTTTT
TRBJ2-3 TRBD1 . TRBV24-1 CATSAATGSSTDTQYF TGTGCCACCAGTGCCGCGACAGGGTCTAGCACAGATACGCAGTATTTT
TRBJ2-7 TRBD1 . TRBV12-5 CASGPTGGAYEQYF TGTGCTAGTGGCCCGACAGGGGGGGCCTACGAGCAGTACTTC
TRBJ2-1 TRBD2 . TRBV7-9 CASSLASGRLNEQFF TGTGCCAGCAGCTTAGCAAGCGGGAGGTTGAATGAGCAGTTCTTC
TRBJ1-2 . . TRBV4-2 CASSPLGGGNYGYTF TGTGCCAGCAGCCCCCTTGGGGGAGGAAACTATGGCTACACCTTC
TRBJ1-1 . . TRBV4-1 CASSQVGARSPRTEAFF TGCGCCAGCAGCCAAGTTGGGGCTCGCAGCCCCCGCACTGAAGCTTTCTTT
TRBJ2-7 . once TRBV7-9 CASSLGAGLYEQYF TGTGCCAGCAGCTTAGGGGCAGGGCTCTACGAGCAGTACTTC
TRBJ1-1 TRBD1 . TRBV13 CASSPRTGSGMNTEAFF TGTGCCAGCAGCCCGCGGACAGGGAGCGGAATGAACACTGAAGCTTTCTTT
TRBJ1-2 TRBD1 . TRBV30 CAWVHQGGNGYTF TGTGCCTGGGTGCACCAGGGGGGAAACGGCTACACCTTC
TRBJ1-1 TRBD1 . TRBV19 CASSVTRGRTEAFF TGTGCCAGTAGTGTGACAAGGGGGCGGACTGAAGCTTTCTTT
TRBJ1-3 TRBD1 . TRBV5-5 CASSPGQGIGNTIYF TGTGCCAGCAGCCCTGGACAGGGTATCGGAAACACCATATATTTT
TRBJ1-2 TRBD1 . TRBV19 CASSMLTGTGGDYGYTF TGTGCCAGTAGTATGCTAACCGGGACAGGGGGCGACTATGGCTACACCTTC
TRBJ1-4 . few TRBV7-9 CASSSRRDIRGSTNEKLFF TGTGCCAGCAGCTCTCGCAGGGACATTCGGGGTTCAACTAATGAAAAACTGTTTTTT
TRBJ2-5 . . TRBV11-1 CASSLTAGTQETQYF TGTGCCAGCAGCTTAACCGCAGGAACCCAAGAGACCCAGTACTTC
TRBJ1-5 . . TRBV2 CASRQGSGNQPQHF TGTGCCAGCAGGCAGGGTAGTGGGAATCAGCCCCAGCATTTT
TRBJ1-5 . . TRBV28 CASSLRGQPQHF TGTGCCAGCAGTTTACGGGGTCAGCCCCAGCATTTT
TRBJ1-1 . . TRBV7-2 CASSIDRNTEAFF TGTGCCAGCAGCATAGACAGGAACACTGAAGCTTTCTTT
TRBJ1-3 . . TRBV4-3 CASSQKTGGAGNTIYF TGCGCCAGCAGCCAAAAGACGGGGGGCGCGGGAAACACCATATATTTT